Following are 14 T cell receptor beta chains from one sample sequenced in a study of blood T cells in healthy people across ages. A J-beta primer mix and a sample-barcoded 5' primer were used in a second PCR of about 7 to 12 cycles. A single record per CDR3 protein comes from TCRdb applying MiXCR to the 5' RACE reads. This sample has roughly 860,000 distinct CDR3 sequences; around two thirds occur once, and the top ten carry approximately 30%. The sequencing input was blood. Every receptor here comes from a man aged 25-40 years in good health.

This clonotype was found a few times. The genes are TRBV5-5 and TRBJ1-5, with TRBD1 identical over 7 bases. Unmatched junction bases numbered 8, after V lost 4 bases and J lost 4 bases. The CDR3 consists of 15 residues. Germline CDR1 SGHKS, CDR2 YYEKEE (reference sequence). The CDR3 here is CASSLRQGLNQPQHF. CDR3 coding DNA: TGTGCCAGCAGCCTCCGACAGGGCCTTAATCAGCCCCAGCATTTT. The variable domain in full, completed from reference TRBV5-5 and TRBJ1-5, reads DAGVTQSPTHLIKTRGQQVTLRCSPISGHKSVSWYQQVLGQGPQFIFQYYEKEERGRGNFPDRFSARQFPNYSSELNVNALLLGDSALYLCASSLRQGLNQPQHFGDGTRLSIL.

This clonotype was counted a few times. The CDR3 protein is CSAGNSGGLKTQYF. The CDR3 DNA is TGCAGTGCTGGGAATTCAGGGGGCTTGAAGACCCAGTACTTC. The chain carries TRBV20-1 and TRBJ2-5; TRBD1 matches 8 bases. Trimming removed 5 bases from V and 6 bases from J; junction bases left unmatched: 11. Germline loops: CDR1 DFQATT, CDR2 SNEGSKA (reference sequence). This CDR3 spans 14 amino acids.

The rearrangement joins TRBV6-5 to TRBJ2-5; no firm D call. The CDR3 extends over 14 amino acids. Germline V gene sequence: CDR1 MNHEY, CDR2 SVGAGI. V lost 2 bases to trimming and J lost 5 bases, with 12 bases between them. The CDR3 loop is CASSYDKGSETQYF. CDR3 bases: TGTGCCAGCAGTTACGACAAGGGTTCGGAGACCCAGTACTTC.

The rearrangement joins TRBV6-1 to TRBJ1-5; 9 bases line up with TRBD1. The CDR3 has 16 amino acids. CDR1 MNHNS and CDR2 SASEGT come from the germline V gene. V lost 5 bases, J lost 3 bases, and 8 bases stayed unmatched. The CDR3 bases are TGTGCCAGCAGTCTGGGGACAGGGTACGACAATCAGCCCCAGCATTTT. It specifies CASSLGTGYDNQPQHF.

CDR3 protein: CASRSGGPSKNIQYF. CDR3 DNA sequence: TGTGCCAGCCGGAGCGGGGGGCCCTCCAAAAACATTCAGTACTTC. This chain uses TRBV27 with TRBJ2-4, with 9 positions matching TRBD2. Germline V CDR1 and CDR2: MNHEY, SMNVEV (reference sequence). This CDR3 comprises 15 residues. The junction had 7 bases not matched to a gene; V was cut back by 8 bases and J by 2 bases.

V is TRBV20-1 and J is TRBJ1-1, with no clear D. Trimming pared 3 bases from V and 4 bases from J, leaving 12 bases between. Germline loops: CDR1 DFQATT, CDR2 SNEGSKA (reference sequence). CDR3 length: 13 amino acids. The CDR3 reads CSASRRPLTEAFF. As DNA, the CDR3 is TGCAGTGCTAGTCGACGGCCACTCACTGAAGCTTTCTTT.

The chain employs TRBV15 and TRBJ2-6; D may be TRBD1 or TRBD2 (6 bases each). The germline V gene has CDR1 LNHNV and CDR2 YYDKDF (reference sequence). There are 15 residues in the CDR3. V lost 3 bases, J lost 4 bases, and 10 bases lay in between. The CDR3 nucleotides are TGTGCCACCAGCAGTCGGGGGCCCGGGGCCAACGTCCTGACTTTC. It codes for CATSSRGPGANVLTF.

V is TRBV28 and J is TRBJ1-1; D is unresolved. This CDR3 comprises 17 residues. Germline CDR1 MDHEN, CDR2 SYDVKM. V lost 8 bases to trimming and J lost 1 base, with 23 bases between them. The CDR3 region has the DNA TGTGCCAGCTCACCGGTTGTAGCGACTCGGGGGAACACTGAAGCTTTCTTT. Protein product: CASSPVVATRGNTEAFF.

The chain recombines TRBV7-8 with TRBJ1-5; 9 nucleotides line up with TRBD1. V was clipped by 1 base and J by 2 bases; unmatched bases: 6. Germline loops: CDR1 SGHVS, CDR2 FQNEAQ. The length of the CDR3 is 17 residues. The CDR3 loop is CASSLEQGAYGNQPQHF. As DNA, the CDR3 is TGTGCCAGCAGCTTAGAACAGGGGGCGTATGGCAATCAGCCCCAGCATTTT.

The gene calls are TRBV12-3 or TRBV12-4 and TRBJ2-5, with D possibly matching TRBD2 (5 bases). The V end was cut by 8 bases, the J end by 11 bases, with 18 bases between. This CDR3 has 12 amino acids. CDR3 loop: CASAIAPWWQYF. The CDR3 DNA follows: TGTGCCAGCGCTATAGCGCCCTGGTGGCAGTACTTC.

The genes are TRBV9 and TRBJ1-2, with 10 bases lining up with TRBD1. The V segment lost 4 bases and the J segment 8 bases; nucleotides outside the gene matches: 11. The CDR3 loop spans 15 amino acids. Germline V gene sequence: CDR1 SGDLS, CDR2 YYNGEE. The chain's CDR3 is CASSPRTGGNLGYTF. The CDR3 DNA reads TGTGCCAGCAGCCCCCGGACAGGGGGTAACCTGGGCTACACCTTC.

CDR3 sequence: CASSSAAAGGPHEQFF. The CDR3 DNA reads TGTGCCAGCAGTTCAGCCGCGGCGGGGGGGCCTCATGAGCAGTTCTTC. V and J are TRBV6-5 and TRBJ2-1; TRBD2 matches 9 bases. The CDR3 has 16 amino acids. Germline trimming cut 4 bases from V and 8 bases from J; bases unmatched to any gene: 12. Germline CDR1 is MNHEY and CDR2 is SVGAGI.

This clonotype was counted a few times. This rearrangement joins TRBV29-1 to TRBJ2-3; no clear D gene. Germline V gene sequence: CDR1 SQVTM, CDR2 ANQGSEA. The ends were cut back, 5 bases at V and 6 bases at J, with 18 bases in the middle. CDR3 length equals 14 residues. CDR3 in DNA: TGCAGCGTTCAAAGGCGGACCGCTGGGGATACGCAGTATTTT. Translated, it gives CSVQRRTAGDTQYF.

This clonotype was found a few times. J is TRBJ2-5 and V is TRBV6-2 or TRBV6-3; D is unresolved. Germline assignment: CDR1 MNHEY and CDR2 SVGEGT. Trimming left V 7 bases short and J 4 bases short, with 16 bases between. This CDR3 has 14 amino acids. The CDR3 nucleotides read TGTGCCAGCACTCCACTAACCGCGATAGAGACCCAGTACTTC. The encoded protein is CASTPLTAIETQYF.